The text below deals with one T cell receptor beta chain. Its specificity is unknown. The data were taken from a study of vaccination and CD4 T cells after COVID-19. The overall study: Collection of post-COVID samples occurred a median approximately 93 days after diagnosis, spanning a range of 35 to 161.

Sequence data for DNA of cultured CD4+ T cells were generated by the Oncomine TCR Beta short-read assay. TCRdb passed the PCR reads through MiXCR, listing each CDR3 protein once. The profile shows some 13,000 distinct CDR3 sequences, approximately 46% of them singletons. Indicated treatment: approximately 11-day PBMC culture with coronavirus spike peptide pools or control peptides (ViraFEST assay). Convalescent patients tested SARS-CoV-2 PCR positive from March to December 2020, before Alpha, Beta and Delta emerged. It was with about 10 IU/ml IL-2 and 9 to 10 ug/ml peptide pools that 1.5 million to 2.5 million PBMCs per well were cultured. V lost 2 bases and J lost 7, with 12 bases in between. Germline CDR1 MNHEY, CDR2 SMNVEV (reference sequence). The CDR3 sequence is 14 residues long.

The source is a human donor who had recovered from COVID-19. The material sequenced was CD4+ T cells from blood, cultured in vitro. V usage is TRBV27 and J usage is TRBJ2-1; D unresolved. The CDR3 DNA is TGTGCCAGCAGTTTAGTTGGGAAAGGGAATGAGCAGTTCTTC. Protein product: CASSLVGKGNEQFF.